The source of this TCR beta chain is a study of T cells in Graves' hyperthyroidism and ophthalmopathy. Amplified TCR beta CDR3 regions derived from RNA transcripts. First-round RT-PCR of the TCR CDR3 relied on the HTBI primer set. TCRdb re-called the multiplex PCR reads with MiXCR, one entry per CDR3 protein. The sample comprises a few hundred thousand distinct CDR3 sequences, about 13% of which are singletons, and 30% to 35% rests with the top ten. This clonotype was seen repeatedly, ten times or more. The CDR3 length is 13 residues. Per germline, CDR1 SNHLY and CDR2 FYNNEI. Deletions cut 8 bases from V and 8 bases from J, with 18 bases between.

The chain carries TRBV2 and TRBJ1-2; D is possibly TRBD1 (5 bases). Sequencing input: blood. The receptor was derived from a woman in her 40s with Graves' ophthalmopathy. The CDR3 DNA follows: TGTGCCAGCTACTCGACAGCCCGGGGAGGCTACACCTTC. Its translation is CASYSTARGGYTF. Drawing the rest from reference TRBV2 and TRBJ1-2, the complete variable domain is EPEVTQTPSHQVTQMGQEVILRCVPISNHLYFYWYRQILGQKVEFLVSFYNNEISEKSEIFDDQFSVERPDGSNFTLKIRSTKLEDSAMYFCASYSTARGGYTFGSGTRLTVV.